This record covers a single T cell receptor beta chain. One end of the junction varies from germline; a read error may be responsible. The data are from a study of blood T cell repertoires in COVID-19. Study background: Nucleic acid was either cDNA or gDNA, and it came from T cells, B-cell-depleted T cells, or PBMCs.

Per germline, CDR1 KGHSH and CDR2 LQKENI. The CDR3 totals 12 residues. Per the study methods: Reference gene primer amplification in the assay estimated nucleated cell counts. Sequencing used immunoSEQ multiplex PCR; TCRdb keeps in-frame clones, though not all of them. That table is the source of V, J and clone size, and D and trimming were worked out from the DNA. The profile shows some 150,000 clones, around 76% of them singletons. The sequenced sample was peripheral blood. The rearrangement uses TRBV18 and TRBJ1-1, with D unresolved. The TCR sequence derives from a woman in her seventies with acute or convalescent COVID-19. The CDR3 bases are TGTGCCAGCTCCCCCATTGACACCGAAGCTTTCTTT. It codes for CASSPIDTEAFF.